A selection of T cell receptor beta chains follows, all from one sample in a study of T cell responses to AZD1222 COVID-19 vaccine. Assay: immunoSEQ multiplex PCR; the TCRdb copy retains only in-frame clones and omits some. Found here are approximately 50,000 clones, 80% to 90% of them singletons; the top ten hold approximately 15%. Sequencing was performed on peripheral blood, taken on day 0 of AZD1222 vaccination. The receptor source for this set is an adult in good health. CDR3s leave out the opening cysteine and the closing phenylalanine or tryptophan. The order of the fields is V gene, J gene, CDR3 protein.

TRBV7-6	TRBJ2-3	ASSIRTSGVTDTQY
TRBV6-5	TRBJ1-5	ASSPQWASQPQH
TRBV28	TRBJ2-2	ASLGLGELF
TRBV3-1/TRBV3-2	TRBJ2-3	ASSLRPTRISTDTQY
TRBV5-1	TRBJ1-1	ASSLGHSNTEAF
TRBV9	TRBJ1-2	ASSVALGGGNYGYT
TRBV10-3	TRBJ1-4	AISESFIRLGEKLF
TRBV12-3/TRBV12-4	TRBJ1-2	ASSRQGSYGYT
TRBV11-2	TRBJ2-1	ASRSRRGGSYNEQF
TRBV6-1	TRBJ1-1	ASSEDRVNTEAF
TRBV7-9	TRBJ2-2	ASSLRGSGTGELF
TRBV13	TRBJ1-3	ASSRGQGAGNTIY
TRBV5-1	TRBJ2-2	ASSSGTANTGELF
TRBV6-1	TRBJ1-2	ASSDGQNLNYGYT
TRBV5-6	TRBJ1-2	ASSLWEGTEGYT
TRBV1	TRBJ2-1	TSSQVGTSGRSYNEQF
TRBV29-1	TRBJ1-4	SVALINLGGNEKLF
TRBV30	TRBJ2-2	AWRGRAVNTGELF
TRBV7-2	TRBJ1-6	ASSSRTVNSPLH
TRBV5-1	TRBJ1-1	ASSLVSPTTEAF
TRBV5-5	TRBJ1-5	ASSLLALDDQPQH
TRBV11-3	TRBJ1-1	ASSAPTGINTEAF
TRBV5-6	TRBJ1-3	ASNLPGQQDTGNTIY
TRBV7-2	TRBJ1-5	ASSLGQNSNQPQH
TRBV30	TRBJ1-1	AWCSDRDTEAF
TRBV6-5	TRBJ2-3	ASSATGGGMDTQY
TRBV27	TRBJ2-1	ASSYGTVSLEQF
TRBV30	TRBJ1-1	AWGVGRGGTEAF
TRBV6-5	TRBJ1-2	ASSYSEVRDYGYT
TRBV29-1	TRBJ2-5	SVKGLAGETQY
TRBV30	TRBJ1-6	AWTRAHNSPLH
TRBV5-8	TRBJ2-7	ASSLAGSHEQY
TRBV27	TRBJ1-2	ASSSSTRNYGYT
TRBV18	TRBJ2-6	ASSTSGTSGANVLT
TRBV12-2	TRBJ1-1	ASRLGGVRGIDTEAF
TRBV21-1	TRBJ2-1	ASIGIAGGSLNEQF
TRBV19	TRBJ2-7	ASSIDRREQY
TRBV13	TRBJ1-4	ASSLVNEKLF
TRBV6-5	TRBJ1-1	ASRRAKGAEAF